This T cell receptor beta chain was profiled in a study of blood T cell repertoires in COVID-19 (dated by TCRdb to the early 2020s). Broadly, across the study: Samples from collaborators originated in the United States, Italy and Spain and spanned both the acute and convalescent phases of COVID-19. Nearly every sample came with metadata listing a de-identified subject ID, COVID-19 status, age in years and sex. Samples were obtained from the ongoing ImmuneRACE study (first 160 participants) and from approximately 1,200 subjects provided by 6 global collaborators. Where available, HLA class I and class II types were obtained from metadata supplied by the sample provider rather than from assay-based typing. The repertoires were released in a freely available public database meant as a resource for research on the immune response to SARS-CoV-2. The prospective study material was composed of cDNA or gDNA derived from T cells, B-cell-depleted T cells, or PBMCs. Deeply sampled blood TCRbeta repertoires from subjects exposed to, actively infected with, or recovered from COVID-19 were included in the dataset. Study-wide conclusions, independent of this receptor: The amount of clinical and demographic metadata varied by source and participant and was provided uncurated.

The immunoSEQ Assay, a bias-controlled multiplex PCR, was used to amplify TCRbeta CDR3 regions from genomic DNA. Turning to the authors' computational methods: Within the assay, amplification of reference gene primers was used to estimate how many nucleated cells each sample contained. Sequence reads were collapsed and filtered to measure the absolute abundance of every unique TCRbeta CDR3 rearrangement. For each sample, productive Simpson clonality was calculated as the square root of Simpson's diversity index across productive rearrangements. The immuneACCESS repertoire file appears here via TCRdb, limited to in-frame rearrangements. These files lack a portion of the clones; in checked studies, under half of the deficit traces to unresolved V genes, and the cause of the others is not known. That table gives V, J and clone size, and the DNA gave D and trimming. For this sample the table gives some 180,000 clones, of which more than 80% were detected only once. Approximately 12% of the sample comes from the top ten.

As for this clone: The antigen it recognizes is unknown. It has no much larger one-base neighbor in the sample; base qualities were not kept.

CDR1 and CDR2 (SGHTA, FQGNSA) derive from the germline V gene. For this chain, trimming is 5 bases at the V end and 7 bases at the J end, and the number of junction bases without a gene match is 11. Including the terminal cysteine and phenylalanine, the CDR3 comprises 17 residues. Of all the DNA, just the CDR3 is kept, 51 bases in frame from base 1. At one collaborating source in Seattle, patients were enrolled during active infection and were followed longitudinally through the course of disease. Whole blood was collected in K2EDTA tubes by collaborating institutions according to the institutions' own protocols. Collaborator samples were shipped for TCRbeta analysis as frozen whole blood, isolated PBMCs, or DNA extracted from either sample type.

This TCR came from a woman older than 75 with COVID-19, enrolled during active disease. The V gene is TRBV7-2 and the J gene is TRBJ2-1, and 13 bases in between align with TRBD2. Sequenced: peripheral blood. The bases read TGTGCCAGCAGCCCAGGACTAGCGGGGGCCCAGGGAAATGAGCAGTTCTTC. It encodes CASSPGLAGAQGNEQFF.